This T cell receptor beta chain was observed in a study of technical replicates of blood from a few donors. CDR1 and CDR2 from the germline V gene are SEHNR and FQNEAQ (reference sequence). This CDR3 has 14 amino acids. J was trimmed by 8 bases and V by 1 base; bases with no gene match: 4. Sequenced by immunoSEQ multiplex PCR; TCRdb stores in-frame clones only, minus some. The table includes fewer than 80,000 clones, roughly 91% detected once. The genes are TRBV7-9 and TRBJ1-4, with 7 bases identical to TRBD1. Sequencing used PBMCs. The sequence was obtained from a human donor in good health. Some clones in this sample may be carry-over from other donors' samples. DNA for the CDR3: TGTGCCAGCAGCTTAGGACAGGGTGGCGAAAAACTGTTTTTT. Protein product: CASSLGQGGEKLFF.